These T cell receptor beta chains were read from a single sample in a study of shared clonotypes between healthy human individuals. TCRdb's copy holds only in-frame clones and misses some; the assay was immunoSEQ multiplex PCR. The sample has over 1.4 million clones, roughly 96% seen once. Sample: naive CD4+ T cells sorted from blood. Receptor source: a man younger than 45 in good health. Both conserved end residues are part of each CDR3. The D gene is left open where the match is weak. The size field is filled for only some rows; it gives once, few, many or a size class.

TRBV15	NA	NA	TRBJ2-7	TGTGCCACCAGCAGAGACAGGGCAGGCTACGAGCAGTACTTC	CATSRDRAGYEQYF
TRBV10-3	NA	TRBD1	TRBJ1-2	TGTGCCATCAGGGACAGGGAAGACTACTATGGCTACACCTTC	CAIRDREDYYGYTF
TRBV15	NA	NA	TRBJ2-1	TGTGCCACCAGCAGAGATCAGAGTGTCTCCCTATATGGTGAGCAGTTCTTC	CATSRDQSVSLYGEQFF
TRBV5-1	NA	TRBD1	TRBJ1-5	TGCGCCAGCAGCTCCGGGACAGGGGGGACTCAGCCCCAGCATTTT	CASSSGTGGTQPQHF
TRBV19	NA	NA	TRBJ1-5	TGTGCCAGTAAGTACTCCGCAGGGAACAATCAGCCCCAGCATTTT	CASKYSAGNNQPQHF
TRBV19	NA	NA	TRBJ2-7	TGTGCCAGTAGTTTCGGGGAGACCTACGAGCAGTACTTC	CASSFGETYEQYF
TRBV5-4	NA	NA	TRBJ2-7	TGTGCCAGCAGCCCGGGCACGAACAGGATGGTTAACGAGCAGTACTTC	CASSPGTNRMVNEQYF
TRBV5-1	NA	NA	TRBJ2-1	TGCGCCAGCAGCTACGACCAGCTCTCCTACAATGAGCAGTTCTTC	CASSYDQLSYNEQFF
TRBV6-6	NA	TRBD1	TRBJ1-2	TGTGCCAGCAGCCCCGGGACAGGGGCCCTCTATGGCTACACCTTC	CASSPGTGALYGYTF
TRBV5-1	NA	NA	TRBJ1-4	TGCGCCAGCAGTATTGGGCCCGGTGAAAAACTGTTTTTT	CASSIGPGEKLFF
TRBV11-3	once	TRBD1	TRBJ2-2	TGTGCCAGCAGCCCAGGGACAGCCTACACCGGGGAGCTGTTTTTT	CASSPGTAYTGELFF
TRBV19	NA	NA	TRBJ2-1	TGTGCCAGTAGCCCGCCTCGGAGGGGTGAGCAGTTCTTC	CASSPPRRGEQFF
TRBV11-1	NA	TRBD1	TRBJ2-3	TGTGCCAGCAGTCTAACAGGGGGGGATACGCAGTATTTT	CASSLTGGDTQYF
TRBV19	NA	TRBD1	TRBJ2-7	TGTGCCAGTAGTACGATCTCGGGACAGGGAGTCCCCTACGAGCAGTACTTC	CASSTISGQGVPYEQYF
TRBV5-8	NA	NA	TRBJ2-2	TGTGCCAGCAGCTTGGCCCCGACAGCGAACACCGGGGAGCTGTTTTTT	CASSLAPTANTGELFF
TRBV5-5	NA	NA	TRBJ1-3	TGTGCCAGCAGCTTGGGGATCCTGGGAAACACCATATATTTT	CASSLGILGNTIYF
TRBV5-1	NA	NA	TRBJ2-7	TGCGCCAGCAGCCGCCCGGGGGCCCACGAGCAGTACTTC	CASSRPGAHEQYF